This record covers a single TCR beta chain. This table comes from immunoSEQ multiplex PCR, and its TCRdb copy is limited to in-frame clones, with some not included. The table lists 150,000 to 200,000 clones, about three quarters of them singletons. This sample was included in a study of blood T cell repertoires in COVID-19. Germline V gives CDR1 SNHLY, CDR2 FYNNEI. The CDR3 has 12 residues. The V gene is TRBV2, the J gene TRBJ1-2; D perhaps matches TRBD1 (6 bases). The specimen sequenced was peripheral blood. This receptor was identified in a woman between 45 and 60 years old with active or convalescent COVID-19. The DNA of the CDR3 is TGTGATCCAAAGCGGGGGGCGCGAGGCTACACCTTC. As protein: CDPKRGARGYTF.